This entry lists 21 T cell receptor beta chains sequenced from one sample in a study. Tregs were sorted as CD4+CD25+CD127-/low cells. TCRdb called the 5' RACE reads again in MiXCR, with one record for every CDR3 protein. The sample shows 9,500 to 15,000 distinct CDR3 sequences, roughly 51% of them seen only once. The sample was tumor-infiltrating Tregs sorted from the breast tumor. The source is a female donor with breast cancer.

This sequence joins TRBV20-1 and TRBJ2-7; weak D call: TRBD2 (7 bases). Germline lookup yields CDR1 DFQATT and CDR2 SNEGSKA (reference sequence). The CDR3 runs 11 residues. Here the CDR3 DNA reads TGCAGTGCTAGTTTTGGAGGGGGGGAAAGGGTC. It yields the protein CSASFGGGERV.

Remarks on this clonotype: A junction end diverges from the germline sequence, so it may reflect a read error. This chain connects TRBV7-2 to TRBJ2-5, with D maybe TRBD1 (6 bases). The CDR3 covers 16 residues. From germline, CDR1 is SGHTA and CDR2 FQGNSA. The CDR3 reads CASSLVHRASEEIQYF. As DNA, the CDR3 is TGTGCCAGCAGCTTAGTGCACAGGGCTTCGGAAGAGATCCAGTACTTC.

The chain employs TRBV7-2 and TRBJ1-3; the match to TRBD1 covers 8 bases. This CDR3 region has 15 residues. Germline trimming cut 9 bases from V and 0 bases from J; bases unmatched to any gene: 7. CDR1 and CDR2 (germline): SGHTA, FQGNSA. Written as DNA, the CDR3 is TGTGCCAGTTATGGGACAGGCTTCTCTGGAAACACCATATATTTT. As protein: CASYGTGFSGNTIYF.

A few counts support this clonotype. The rearrangement uses TRBV6-5 and TRBJ2-1, with 11 bases that match TRBD2. The V and J ends lost 6 bases and 0 bases, in that order; junction bases with no gene match: 4. Germline V lookup: CDR1 MNHEY, CDR2 SVGAGI. The CDR3 spans 16 residues. CDR3 residues: CASRPTSGNSYNEQFF. The CDR3 region has the DNA TGTGCCAGCAGACCGACTAGCGGGAACTCCTACAATGAGCAGTTCTTC.

For this clonotype: Its ends do not fully match the called genes, so a read error is possible. This chain links TRBV7-9 with TRBJ2-7; TRBD2 aligns across 7 bases. CDR3 length: 14 residues. Germline CDR1 SEHNR, CDR2 FQNEAQ (reference sequence). The CDR3 here is CAGPGIAGYYEQYF. Written as DNA, the CDR3 is TGTGCCGGCCCAGGAATAGCGGGTTACTACGAGCAGTACTTT.

V and J are TRBV7-9 and TRBJ2-3, with TRBD2 matching 10 bases. Germline CDR1 reads SEHNR; CDR2 reads FQNEAQ (reference sequence). Germline trimming cut 4 bases from V and 0 bases from J; bases unmatched to any gene: 13. The CDR3 sequence is 19 residues long. CDR3 in DNA: TGTGCCAGCAGCTACACTAGCGGGGTACGAGAGGGTAGCACAGATACGCAGTATTTT. Translation gives CASSYTSGVREGSTDTQYF. Full variable domain (rest looked up from reference TRBV7-9 and TRBJ2-3): DTGVSQNPRHKITKRGQNVTFRCDPISEHNRLYWYRQTLGQGPEFLTYFQNEAQLEKSRLLSDRFSAERPKGSFSTLEIQRTEQGDSAMYLCASSYTSGVREGSTDTQYFGPGTRLTVL.

This chain connects TRBV4-2 to TRBJ2-6; D is unclear. The CDR3 is 17 residues long. V was trimmed by 3 bases and J by 1 base, leaving 13 bases between them. The V gene's germline CDR1 is LGHNA and CDR2 YNFKEQ. CDR3 coding DNA: TGTGCCAGCAGCCATACCGGGCCAGAGTCTGGGGCCAACGTCCTGACTTTC. Its translation: CASSHTGPESGANVLTF.

This rearrangement joins TRBV12-3 or TRBV12-4 to TRBJ1-2; the match to TRBD1 covers 9 bases. CDR3 length: 13 residues. The V gene end was trimmed by 5 bases and the J gene end by 4 bases; junction bases not matched to a gene: 2. The CDR3: CASSPTGGYGYTF. CDR3 nucleotide sequence: TGTGCCAGCAGTCCGACAGGGGGCTATGGCTACACCTTC.

Points on this clonotype: Sequence at one end of the junction differs from germline and may be a read error. The V call is TRBV20-1, the J call TRBJ2-1, with D perhaps matching TRBD2 (5 bases). The CDR3 length is 12 residues. Germline CDR1 and CDR2: DFQATT and SNEGSKA (reference sequence). The CDR3 spells CSGGVSYNEQLF. The CDR3 nucleotides are TGCAGTGGGGGAGTATCCTACAATGAGCAGCTCTTC.

V gene TRBV29-1 combines with J gene TRBJ2-5; D unclear. Trimming pared 6 bases from V and 5 bases from J, leaving 13 bases between. The CDR3 runs to 12 residues. Germline loops: CDR1 SQVTM, CDR2 ANQGSEA. The CDR3 here is CSVALIEETQYF. DNA for the CDR3: TGCAGCGTAGCCCTGATCGAGGAGACCCAGTACTTC.

The V call is TRBV27, the J call TRBJ2-1; 9 nucleotides agree with TRBD2. Germline lookup yields CDR1 MNHEY and CDR2 SMNVEV (reference sequence). V was pared by 1 base and J by 6 bases, with 13 bases of the junction left unmatched. The CDR3 consists of 18 residues. The CDR3 DNA reads as TGTGCCAGCAGTTTATTAAGTCTAGCGGGACCCCAACCCAATGAGCAGTTCTTC. Translated, it gives CASSLLSLAGPQPNEQFF.

This clonotype was seen a handful of times. The chain recombines TRBV6-5 with TRBJ1-5; D is undetermined. This CDR3 spans 13 amino acids. V shed 6 bases and J shed 2 bases, with 8 bases lying between them. Germline lookup yields CDR1 MNHEY and CDR2 SVGAGI. The CDR3 DNA reads as TGTGCCAGCAGAATAGCTCGCAATCAGCCCCAGCATTTT. It codes for CASRIARNQPQHF.

In this sample, this clonotype turned up once. J is TRBJ2-7 and V is TRBV10-3; 11 bases map to TRBD2. Germline V gene sequence: CDR1 ENHRY, CDR2 SYGVKD. CDR3 length equals 13 residues. J gave up 5 bases and V 10 bases, and 7 bases lay outside the gene matches. This CDR3 reads CATAGTSGDEQYF. The CDR3 nucleotides read TGTGCCACGGCCGGGACTAGCGGTGACGAGCAGTACTTC.

This chain uses TRBV7-8 with TRBJ1-2, with 8 bases matching TRBD1. The J segment lost 4 bases and the V segment lost 4 bases, leaving 5 bases of the junction unmatched. This CDR3 contains 14 residues. Germline CDR1 is SGHVS and CDR2 is FQNEAQ. The CDR3 sequence is CASSYSGQGYGYTF. CDR3 sequence (DNA): TGTGCCAGCAGCTACTCAGGACAGGGCTATGGCTACACCTTC.

The V and J genes are TRBV30 and TRBJ2-2; the match to TRBD2 covers 8 bases. V gave up 7 bases and J gave up 3 bases; unmatched junction bases: 13. Germline V lookup: CDR1 GTSNPN, CDR2 SVGIG (reference sequence). The CDR3 is made up of 16 amino acids. The CDR3 reads CASDVVAGMDTGELFF. DNA of the CDR3: TGTGCCTCGGACGTGGTAGCGGGAATGGACACCGGGGAGCTGTTTTTT.

The chain uses TRBV4-2 and TRBJ2-1, with TRBD2 identical over 9 bases. The CDR3 extends over 16 amino acids. Germline CDR1 LGHNA, CDR2 YNFKEQ. V lost 0 bases to trimming and J lost 6 bases; unmatched junction nucleotides: 6. The CDR3: CASSQDGGSGSNEQFF. CDR3 in DNA: TGTGCCAGCAGCCAAGACGGTGGTAGCGGGAGCAATGAGCAGTTCTTC.

The chain recombines TRBV30 with TRBJ2-1; TRBD2 matches at 10 bases. This CDR3 region has 14 residues. Germline V gene data show CDR1 as GTSNPN and CDR2 as SVGIG (reference sequence). V shed 3 bases, J shed 7 bases, and the junction held 6 bases outside the gene matches. CDR3 residues: CAWRAGGRKNEQFF. The CDR3 nucleotides are TGTGCCTGGAGAGCGGGAGGGCGTAAGAATGAGCAGTTCTTC.

Regarding this clonotype: One end of the junction varies from germline; a read error may be responsible. The chain carries TRBV30 and TRBJ2-3, with D unresolved. The CDR3 has 13 residues. Germline V CDR1 and CDR2: GTSNPN, SVGIG (reference sequence). CDR3 coding DNA: TGTGCCAGGAGTGTATCTCGCACAGATACGCAGTATTTT. It translates to CARSVSRTDTQYF.

The gene calls are TRBV9 and TRBJ1-3, with no clear D. Trimming took 4 bases from V and 2 from J, leaving 10 bases between them. Germline V gives CDR1 SGDLS, CDR2 YYNGEE. This CDR3 is built from 14 residues. CDR3 coding DNA: TGTGCCAGCAGCCCCATGGACCCTGGAAACACCATATATTTT. It translates to CASSPMDPGNTIYF. The entire variable domain, with the rest obtained from reference TRBV9 and TRBJ1-3, is as follows: DSGVTQTPKHLITATGQRVTLRCSPRSGDLSVYWYQQSLDQGLQFLIQYYNGEERAKGNILERFSAQQFPDLHSELNLSSLELGDSALYFCASSPMDPGNTIYFGEGSWLTVV.

This clonotype has more than one count but fewer than ten. The chain links TRBV30 to TRBJ2-7; D may be TRBD2 (6 bases). The length of the CDR3 is 14 residues. Trimming removed 4 bases from V and 3 bases from J, with 16 bases in between. Germline CDR1 is GTSNPN and CDR2 is SVGIG (reference sequence). For the CDR3, the DNA is TGTGCCTGGACCGTAGTGGGGCGGGGCTACGAGCAGTACTTC. Its translation is CAWTVVGRGYEQYF.

CDR3 nucleotides: TGTGCCATCAGTCCCGGGACTAGCTTGAATGAGCAGTTCTTC. This codes for CAISPGTSLNEQFF. J is TRBJ2-1 and V is TRBV10-3, with 9 bases matching TRBD2. Trimming removed 5 bases from V and 7 bases from J; junction bases left unmatched: 6. This CDR3 has 14 residues. Germline loops: CDR1 ENHRY, CDR2 SYGVKD.